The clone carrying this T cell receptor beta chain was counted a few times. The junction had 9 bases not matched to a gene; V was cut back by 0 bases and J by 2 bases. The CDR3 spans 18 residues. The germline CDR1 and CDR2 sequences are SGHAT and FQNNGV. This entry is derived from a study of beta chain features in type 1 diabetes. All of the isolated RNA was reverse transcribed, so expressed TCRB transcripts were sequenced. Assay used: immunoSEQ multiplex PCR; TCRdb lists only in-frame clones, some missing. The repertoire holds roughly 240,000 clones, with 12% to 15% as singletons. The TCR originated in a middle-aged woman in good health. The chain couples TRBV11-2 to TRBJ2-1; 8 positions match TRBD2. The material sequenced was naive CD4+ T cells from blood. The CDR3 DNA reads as TGTGCCAGCAGCTTAGATCTAGTAGCGGGGTGGGCCTACAATGAGCAGTTCTTC. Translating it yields CASSLDLVAGWAYNEQFF.